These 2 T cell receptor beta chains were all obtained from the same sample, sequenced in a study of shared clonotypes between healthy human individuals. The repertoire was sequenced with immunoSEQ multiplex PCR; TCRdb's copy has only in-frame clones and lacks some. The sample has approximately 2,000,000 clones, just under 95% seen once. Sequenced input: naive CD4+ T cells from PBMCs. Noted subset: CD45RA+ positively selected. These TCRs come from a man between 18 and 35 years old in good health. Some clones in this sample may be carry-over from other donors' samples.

The CDR3 sequence is CASSSLGGGPRELAGSSYNEQFF. The CDR3 nucleotides read TGCGCCAGCAGCTCGTTGGGTGGAGGGCCAAGAGAGCTAGCGGGAAGCTCCTACAATGAGCAGTTCTTC. V is TRBV5-1 and J is TRBJ2-1; 9 positions match TRBD2. V lost 3 bases to trimming and J lost 0 bases; unmatched junction nucleotides: 25. The CDR3 is made up of 23 amino acids. CDR1 and CDR2 (germline): SGHRS, YFSETQ.

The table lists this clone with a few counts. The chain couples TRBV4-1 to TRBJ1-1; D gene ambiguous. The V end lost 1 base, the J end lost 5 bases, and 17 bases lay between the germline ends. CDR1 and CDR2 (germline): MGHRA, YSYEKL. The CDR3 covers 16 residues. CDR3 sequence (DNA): TGCGCCAGCAGCCAAGTACCGAGACAACCTGGGACTGAAGCTTTCTTT. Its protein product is CASSQVPRQPGTEAFF.